The 23 T cell receptor beta chains below come from one sample, sequenced in a study of blood T cells in healthy people across ages. Next came a second PCR, run for about 7 to 12 cycles, which used a sample-barcoded 5' primer along with a J-beta primer mix. TCRdb reprocessed the 5' RACE reads with MiXCR, giving one entry per CDR3 protein. The sample includes about 1.6 million distinct CDR3 sequences, roughly 32% of them seen just once. Sequenced input: blood. The source is a woman younger than 45 in good health.

The chain carries TRBV20-1 and TRBJ2-3; 8 positions match TRBD2. The junction had 3 bases not matched to a gene; V was cut back by 0 bases and J by 4 bases. The length of the CDR3 is 14 residues. Germline V gene data show CDR1 as DFQATT and CDR2 as SNEGSKA (reference sequence). The CDR3 spells CSARDGTSADTQYF. In DNA form, the CDR3 reads TGCAGTGCTAGAGATGGGACTAGTGCAGATACGCAGTATTTT.

J is TRBJ2-5 and V is TRBV5-1; the D is unclear. CDR1 and CDR2 from the germline V gene are SGHRS and YFSETQ. Trimming shortened V by 0 bases and J by 2 bases, and 8 bases separated the two germline ends. This CDR3 is built from 14 residues. The CDR3 DNA follows: TGCGCCAGCAGCTTGGCGGCCAGTCAAGAGACCCAGTACTTC. Protein: CASSLAASQETQYF.

The chain couples TRBV4-1 to TRBJ2-1; the D gene is possibly TRBD2 (5 bases). V dropped 4 bases and J dropped 7 bases, with 23 bases sitting between them. Per germline, CDR1 MGHRA and CDR2 YSYEKL. The CDR3 length is 17 residues. CDR3 DNA sequence: TGCGCCAGCAGCCCGTACGAAAGTAGCGAAGGATTAAATGAGCAGTTCTTC. The encoded protein is CASSPYESSEGLNEQFF.

This clonotype was observed a handful of times. This clone may be a read error of a much larger clone one base away. This chain links TRBV6-5 with TRBJ2-3, with 8 nucleotides matching TRBD1. This CDR3 is 15 amino acids long. Germline-derived CDR1 and CDR2 are MNHEY and SVGAGI. CDR3 coding DNA: TGTGCCAGCAGTTACGCAGGGGGCGGCACAGTTACGCAGTATTTT. Its translation is CASSYAGGGTVTQYF.

The gene calls are TRBV30 and TRBJ1-5, with D perhaps TRBD1 (5 bases). Looked up from germline, CDR1 is GTSNPN and CDR2 is SVGIG (reference sequence). Trimming shortened V by 4 bases and J by 1 base, and 11 bases separated the two germline ends. The CDR3 runs to 14 residues. CDR3: CAWNAGDSNQPQHF. For the CDR3, the DNA is TGTGCCTGGAACGCTGGGGACAGCAATCAGCCCCAGCATTTT.

J is TRBJ2-1 and V is TRBV12-3 or TRBV12-4; D call uncertain. V was shortened by 3 bases and J by 0 bases, with 12 bases between the two germline ends. This CDR3 is 16 amino acids long. CDR3 coding DNA: TGTGCCAGCAGTTTCGGCGTGGGATACTCCTACAATGAGCAGTTCTTC. Protein product: CASSFGVGYSYNEQFF.

This clonotype was counted ten times or more. V is TRBV10-3 and J is TRBJ2-7, with D possibly matching TRBD2 (5 bases). The V gene's germline CDR1 is ENHRY and CDR2 SYGVKD. V was cut by 9 bases and J by 4 bases, with 10 bases left in between. The length of the CDR3 is 11 residues. CDR3 nucleotides: TGTGCCATAGGGAGAGAGTACGAGCAGTACTTC. Its protein product is CAIGREYEQYF.

The chain is built from TRBV27 and TRBJ1-2, with D unresolved. The CDR3 consists of 12 residues. CDR1 MNHEY and CDR2 SMNVEV come from the germline V gene (reference sequence). V lost 6 bases and J lost 4, with 9 bases in between. Written as DNA, the CDR3 is TGTGCCAGCAGAGGGAGCTTCTATGGCTACACCTTC. The encoded protein is CASRGSFYGYTF.

This clonotype appeared a few times. One junction end does not reproduce the germline sequence, and a read error may be involved. This rearrangement joins TRBV4-1 to TRBJ2-7, with 10 bases aligning to TRBD2. Germline V lookup: CDR1 MGHRA, CDR2 YSYEKL. The CDR3 sequence is 20 residues long. CDR3 DNA: TGCGCCAGCAACCAAGATGGGTTTGGAGCGGGAGGGCCGAGCTCCTACGAGCAGTACTTC. Its protein is CASNQDGFGAGGPSSYEQYF.

This chain joins TRBV2 and TRBJ2-1; D possibly uses TRBD1 or TRBD2 (6 bases each). Per germline, CDR1 SNHLY and CDR2 FYNNEI. V was clipped by 8 bases and J by 7 bases, with 21 bases between them. The CDR3 contains 15 residues. The chain's CDR3 is CASGRETGFYNEQFF. The CDR3 DNA sequence: TGTGCCAGCGGGCGGGAAACAGGGTTCTATAATGAGCAGTTCTTC.

This clonotype was found once. The chain has TRBV24-1 and TRBJ2-4; D remains ambiguous. This CDR3 is 11 amino acids long. Germline V gene lookup returns CDR1 KGHDR and CDR2 SFDVKD. Trimming left V 9 bases short and J 13 bases short, with 15 bases between. The CDR3 DNA reads TGTGCCACCCCACTGGGCTACAAGCAGTACTTC. This encodes CATPLGYKQYF.

Many counts were recorded for this clonotype. CDR3: CASSSGYTDTQYF. In DNA, the CDR3 is TGCGCCAGCAGCTCGGGATACACAGATACGCAGTATTTT. The V call is TRBV5-1, the J call TRBJ2-3; D is possibly TRBD2 (5 bases). V lost 3 bases, J lost 2 bases, and 7 bases lay in between. Germline V gene data show CDR1 as SGHRS and CDR2 as YFSETQ. The CDR3 covers 13 residues.

V usage is TRBV11-2 and J usage is TRBJ2-7, with TRBD2 matching over 9 bases. J was trimmed by 3 bases and V by 4 bases; bases with no gene match: 10. CDR3 length equals 16 residues. Germline CDR1 reads SGHAT; CDR2 reads FQNNGV. The CDR3 sequence is CASSSRSSGSLYEQYF. In DNA form, the CDR3 reads TGTGCCAGCAGCTCTCGAAGTAGCGGGAGTCTCTACGAGCAGTACTTC. The whole variable domain, filled in from reference TRBV11-2 and TRBJ2-7, reads EAGVAQSPRYKIIEKRQSVAFWCNPISGHATLYWYQQILGQGPKLLIQFQNNGVVDDSQLPKDRFSAERLKGVDSTLKIQPAKLEDSAVYLCASSSRSSGSLYEQYFGPGTRLTVT.

The sample holds many counts of this clonotype. The chain carries TRBV4-1 and TRBJ1-4; D remains ambiguous. The length of the CDR3 is 12 residues. Trimming cost V 4 bases and J 7 bases, with 7 bases left between them. CDR1 is MGHRA, CDR2 YSYEKL, per germline. As DNA, the CDR3 is TGCGCCAGCAGCCCCGACTTTGAAAAACTGTTTTTT. It translates to CASSPDFEKLFF.

This clonotype has a handful of counts. This chain connects TRBV28 to TRBJ2-7; D is possibly TRBD1 (5 bases). Trimming removed 5 bases from V and 2 bases from J, with 16 bases in between. CDR3 size: 15 residues. Germline CDR1 is MDHEN and CDR2 is SYDVKM. The CDR3 here is CASSTPGLGTYEQYF. The CDR3 bases are TGTGCCAGCAGTACCCCAGGGTTGGGTACCTACGAGCAGTACTTC.

This clonotype has just a few counts. In DNA form, the CDR3 reads TGTGCCAGCAGGGGCTGGGCGACTAGCGAGAATGAGCAGTTCTTC. Encoded protein: CASRGWATSENEQFF. The gene calls are TRBV14 and TRBJ2-1; 8 bases agree with TRBD2. After removal of 6 bases from V and 7 bases from J, the junction contained 11 bases not matched to a gene. Germline V gene sequence: CDR1 SGHDN, CDR2 FVKESK. The CDR3 covers 15 residues.

This chain joins TRBV27 and TRBJ2-1, with 7 bases that match TRBD1. With V trimmed by 4 bases and J by 6 bases, 6 bases remained unmatched. The germline gives CDR1 MNHEY, CDR2 SMNVEV (reference sequence). The CDR3 has 14 residues. CDR3 nucleotide sequence: TGTGCCAGCAGTTCCGACAGGGCATCCAATGAGCAGTTCTTC. Translating it yields CASSSDRASNEQFF.

This clonotype showed up just a few times. The chain combines TRBV3-1 with TRBJ2-5; 10 bases line up with TRBD2. With 0 bases clipped from V and 4 bases from J, the junction kept 14 bases outside the gene matches. Per the germline V gene, CDR1 is LGHDT and CDR2 is YNNKEL (reference sequence). This CDR3 comprises 19 residues. The CDR3 protein is CASSQDWGLAGGGGETQYF. The CDR3 DNA reads TGTGCCAGCAGCCAAGATTGGGGCTTAGCGGGGGGAGGTGGAGAGACCCAGTACTTC.

The table lists this clonotype with a few counts. The V and J genes are TRBV20-1 and TRBJ2-7; perhaps TRBD2 as D (5 bases). The CDR3 length is 13 residues. V was trimmed by 5 bases and J by 6 bases, leaving 17 bases between them. In germline, CDR1 is DFQATT, CDR2 SNEGSKA (reference sequence). In nucleotides, the CDR3 is TGCAGTGCTGCGGACTTTCGGGTTTCCGAGCAGTACTTC. This translates into CSAADFRVSEQYF.

The rearrangement links TRBV24-1 to TRBJ2-3; 8 bases line up with TRBD1. From germline, CDR1 is KGHDR and CDR2 SFDVKD. The CDR3 contains 16 residues. V gave up 9 bases and J gave up 3 bases; unmatched junction bases: 13. Here the CDR3 DNA reads TGTGCCACCGAAGCCAGGCGAGGACAGGGAACAGATACGCAGTATTTT. It is translated as CATEARRGQGTDTQYF.

CDR3 DNA sequence: TGTGCCAGCAGCGTCACGGGACTCCCGAACACTGAAGCTTTCTTT. Its protein product is CASSVTGLPNTEAFF. The genes are TRBV9 and TRBJ1-1; the D gene is possibly TRBD1 (5 bases). V lost 2 bases, J lost 1 base, and 12 bases lay in between. The CDR3 sequence is 15 residues long. In germline, CDR1 is SGDLS, CDR2 YYNGEE.

The chain joins TRBV20-1 to TRBJ1-2; D not resolved. Germline values: CDR1 DFQATT, CDR2 SNEGSKA (reference sequence). The CDR3 covers 14 residues. Trimming stripped 1 base from V and 4 bases from J, with 13 bases between. CDR3 amino acids: CSARVASVGYGYTF. The CDR3 DNA reads TGCAGTGCTAGAGTCGCTTCTGTTGGCTATGGCTACACCTTC.

Points on this clonotype: Sequence at one end of the junction differs from germline and may be a read error. The rearrangement joins TRBV20-1 to TRBJ1-5; D is undetermined. The CDR3 covers 13 residues. Germline V CDR1 and CDR2: DFQATT, SNEGSKA (reference sequence). The CDR3 protein is CSARDPGNQSQHF. The CDR3 nucleotides are TGCAGTGCTAGAGATCCGGGGAATCAGTCCCAGCATTTT.